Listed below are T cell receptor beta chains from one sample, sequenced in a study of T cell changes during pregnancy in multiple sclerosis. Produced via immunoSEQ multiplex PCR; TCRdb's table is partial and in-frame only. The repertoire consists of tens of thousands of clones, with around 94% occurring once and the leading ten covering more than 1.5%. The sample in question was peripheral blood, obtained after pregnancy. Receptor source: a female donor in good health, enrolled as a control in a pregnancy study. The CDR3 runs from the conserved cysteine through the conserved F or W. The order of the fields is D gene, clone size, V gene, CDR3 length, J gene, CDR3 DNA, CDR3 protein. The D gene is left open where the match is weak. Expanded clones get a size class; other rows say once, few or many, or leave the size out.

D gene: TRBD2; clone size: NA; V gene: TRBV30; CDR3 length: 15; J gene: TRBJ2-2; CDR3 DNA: TGTGCCTGGAGTCGACTAGCGTGGGGCACCGGGGAGCTGTTTTTT; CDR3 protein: CAWSRLAWGTGELFF
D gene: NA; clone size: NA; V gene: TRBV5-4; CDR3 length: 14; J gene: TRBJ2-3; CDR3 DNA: TGTGCCAGCAGCCTGGGTGTAGGCACAGATACGCAGTATTTT; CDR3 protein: CASSLGVGTDTQYF
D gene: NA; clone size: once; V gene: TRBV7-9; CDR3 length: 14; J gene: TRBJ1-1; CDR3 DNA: TGTGCCAGCAGCGCAACAGCTATGAACACTGAAGCTTTCTTT; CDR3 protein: CASSATAMNTEAFF
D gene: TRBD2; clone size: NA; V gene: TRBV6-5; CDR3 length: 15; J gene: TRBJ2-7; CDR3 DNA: TGTGCCAGCAGTTCCGGGACTAGCGGGAACTACGAGCAGTACTTC; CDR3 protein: CASSSGTSGNYEQYF
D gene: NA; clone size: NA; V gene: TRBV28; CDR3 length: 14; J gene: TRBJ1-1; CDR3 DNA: TGTGCCAGCAGTTTCGGACAGATAAGCACTGAAGCTTTCTTT; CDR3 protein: CASSFGQISTEAFF
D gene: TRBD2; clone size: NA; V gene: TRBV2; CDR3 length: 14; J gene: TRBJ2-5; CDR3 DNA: TGTGCCAGCAGTGAAAGGCTAGCGGGAGAGACCCAGTACTTC; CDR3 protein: CASSERLAGETQYF
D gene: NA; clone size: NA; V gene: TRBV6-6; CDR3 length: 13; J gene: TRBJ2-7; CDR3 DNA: TGTGCCAGCCGTCAGCGGGCGGGCAACGAGCAGTACTTC; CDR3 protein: CASRQRAGNEQYF
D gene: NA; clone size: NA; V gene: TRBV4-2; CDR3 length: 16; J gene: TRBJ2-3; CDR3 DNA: TGTGCCAGCAGCCAAGGCGATCATTCAAACACAGATACGCAGTATTTT; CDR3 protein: CASSQGDHSNTDTQYF
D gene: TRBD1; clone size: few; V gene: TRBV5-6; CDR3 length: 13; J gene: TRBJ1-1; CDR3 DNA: TGTGCCAGCAGCTTAGGACAGGGAGTAGGAGCTTTCTTT; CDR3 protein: CASSLGQGVGAFF
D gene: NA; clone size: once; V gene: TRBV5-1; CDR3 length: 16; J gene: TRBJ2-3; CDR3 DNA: TGCGCCAGCAGCTTAGCCGGGACTCGGCGCCCAGATACGCAGTATTTT; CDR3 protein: CASSLAGTRRPDTQYF
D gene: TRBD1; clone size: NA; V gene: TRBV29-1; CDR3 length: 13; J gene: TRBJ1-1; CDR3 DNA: TGCAGCGCCCTTGGACAGGGCTACACTGAAGCTTTCTTT; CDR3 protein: CSALGQGYTEAFF
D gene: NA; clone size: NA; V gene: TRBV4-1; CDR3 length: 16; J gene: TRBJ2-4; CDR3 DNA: TGCGCCAGCAGTCAAGGTTCACACCTAGCCAAAAACATTCAGTACTTC; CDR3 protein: CASSQGSHLAKNIQYF
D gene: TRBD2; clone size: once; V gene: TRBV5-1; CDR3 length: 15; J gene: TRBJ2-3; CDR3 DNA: TGCGCCAGCAGCCCGGGGACTAGCGGGAGGGATACGCAGTATTTT; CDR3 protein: CASSPGTSGRDTQYF
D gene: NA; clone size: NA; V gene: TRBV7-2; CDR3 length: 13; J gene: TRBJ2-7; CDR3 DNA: TGTGCCAGCGGGACCGGGACTGTCCTCGAGCAGTACTTC; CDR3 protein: CASGTGTVLEQYF
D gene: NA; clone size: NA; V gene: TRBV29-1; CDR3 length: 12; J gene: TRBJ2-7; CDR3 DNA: TGCAGCGTTGTTGGGAGCTCCTACGAGCAGTACTTC; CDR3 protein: CSVVGSSYEQYF
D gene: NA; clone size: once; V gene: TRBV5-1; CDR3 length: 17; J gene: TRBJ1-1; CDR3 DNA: TGCGCCAGCAGCCAGGAGGGCCATCAAGTGAGTAACACTGAAGCTTTCTTT; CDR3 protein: CASSQEGHQVSNTEAFF
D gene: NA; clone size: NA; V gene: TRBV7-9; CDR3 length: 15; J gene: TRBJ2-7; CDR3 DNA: TGTGCCAGCAGCTTAGTGCAGGGCATAGGGTACGAGCAGTACTTC; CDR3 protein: CASSLVQGIGYEQYF
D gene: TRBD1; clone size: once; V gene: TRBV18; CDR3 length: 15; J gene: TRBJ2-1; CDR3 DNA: TGTGCCAGCTCACAGGGACAGGGCATCTACAATGAGCAGTTCTTC; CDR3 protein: CASSQGQGIYNEQFF
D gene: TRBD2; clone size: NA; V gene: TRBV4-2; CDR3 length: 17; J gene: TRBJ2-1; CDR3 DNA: TGTGCCAGCAGCCAAAAACTAGCGGGAGAGCCAGACAATGAGCAGTTCTTC; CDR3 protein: CASSQKLAGEPDNEQFF
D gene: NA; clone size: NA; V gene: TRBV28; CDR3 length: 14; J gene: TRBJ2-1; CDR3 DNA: TGTGCCAGCAGGGCTACTGGGACTTACAATGAGCAGTTCTTC; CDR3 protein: CASRATGTYNEQFF
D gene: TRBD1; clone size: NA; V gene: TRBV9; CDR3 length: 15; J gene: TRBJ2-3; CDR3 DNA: TGTGCCAGCAGCGTACAGGGGGAGACCACAGATACGCAGTATTTT; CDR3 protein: CASSVQGETTDTQYF
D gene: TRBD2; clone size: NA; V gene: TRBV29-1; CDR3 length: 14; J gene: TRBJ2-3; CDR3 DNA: TGCAGCTCGGGGGGGGAGACTAGCACAGATACGCAGTATTTT; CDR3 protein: CSSGGETSTDTQYF
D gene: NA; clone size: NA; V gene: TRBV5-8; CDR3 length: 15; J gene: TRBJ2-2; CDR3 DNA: TGTGCCAGCAGCTACCAAGGACAGTTGGACGGGGAGCTGTTTTTT; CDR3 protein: CASSYQGQLDGELFF
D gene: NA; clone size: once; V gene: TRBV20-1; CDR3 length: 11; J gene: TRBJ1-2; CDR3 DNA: TGCAGTGCTCCCGACGAGGCGGGCTACACCTTC; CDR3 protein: CSAPDEAGYTF
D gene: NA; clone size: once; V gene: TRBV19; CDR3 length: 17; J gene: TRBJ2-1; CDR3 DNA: TGTGCCACTCCCCGTTTTCCCGGGACACGGGTGAACAATGAGCAGTTCTTC; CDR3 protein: CATPRFPGTRVNNEQFF
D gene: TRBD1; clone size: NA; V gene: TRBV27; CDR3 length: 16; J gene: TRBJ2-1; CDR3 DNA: TGTGCCAGCAGTTTATCGGGACAGGGGTACGATGGTGAGCAGTTCTTC; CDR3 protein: CASSLSGQGYDGEQFF
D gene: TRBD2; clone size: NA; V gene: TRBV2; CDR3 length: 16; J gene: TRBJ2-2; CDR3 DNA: TGTGCCTCAGGGGCAATGGCGGGAGGGTGGACCGGGGAGCTGTTTTTT; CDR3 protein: CASGAMAGGWTGELFF
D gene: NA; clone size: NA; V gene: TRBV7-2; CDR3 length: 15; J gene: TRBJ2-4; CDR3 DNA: TGTGCCAGCAGCCGTGTAACAGGGACCGAAAACATTCAGTACTTC; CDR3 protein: CASSRVTGTENIQYF
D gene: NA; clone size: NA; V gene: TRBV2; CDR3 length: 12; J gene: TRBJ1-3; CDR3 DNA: TGTGCCAGCAGCCTAGCTGGAAACACCATATATTTT; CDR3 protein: CASSLAGNTIYF
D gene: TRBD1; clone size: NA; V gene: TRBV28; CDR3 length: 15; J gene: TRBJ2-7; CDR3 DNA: TGTGCCAGCAGTTCCCCGGGACAGGCAAGTTACGAGCAGTACTTC; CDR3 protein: CASSSPGQASYEQYF
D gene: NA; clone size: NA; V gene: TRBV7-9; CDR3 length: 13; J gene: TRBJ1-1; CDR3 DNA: TGTGCCAGCAGCGCACAACAGGGCTCTGAAGCTTTCTTT; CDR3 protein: CASSAQQGSEAFF
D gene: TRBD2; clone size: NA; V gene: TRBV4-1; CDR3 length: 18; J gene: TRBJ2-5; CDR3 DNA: TGCGCCAGCAGCCAAGATCGAGCGGGAGGGGGGTTTCAAGAGACCCAGTACTTC; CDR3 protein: CASSQDRAGGGFQETQYF
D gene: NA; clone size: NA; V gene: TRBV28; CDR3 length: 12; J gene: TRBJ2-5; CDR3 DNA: TGTGCCAGCAGTCCGCGCTTGTGGACCCAGTACTTC; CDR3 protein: CASSPRLWTQYF
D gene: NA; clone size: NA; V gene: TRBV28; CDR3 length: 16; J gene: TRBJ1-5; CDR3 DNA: TGTGCCAGCAGTTTAGGGAAGGGCGGGAGCAATCAGCCCCAGCATTTT; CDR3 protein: CASSLGKGGSNQPQHF
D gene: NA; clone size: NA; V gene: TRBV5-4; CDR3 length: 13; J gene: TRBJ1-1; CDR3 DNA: TGTGCCAGCAGCTTGGGCAGGGACACTGAAGCTTTCTTT; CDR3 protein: CASSLGRDTEAFF
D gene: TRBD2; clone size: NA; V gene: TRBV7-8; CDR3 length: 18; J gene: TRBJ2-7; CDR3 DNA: TGTGCCAGCAGCTTTGAGACTAGCGGGACGCTTGGGGGGGACGAGCAGTACTTC; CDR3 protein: CASSFETSGTLGGDEQYF
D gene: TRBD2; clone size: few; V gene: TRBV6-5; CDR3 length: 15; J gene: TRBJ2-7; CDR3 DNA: TGTGCCAGCAGTTATAAGCGGGAGAGCTCCTACGAGCAGTACTTC; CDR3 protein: CASSYKRESSYEQYF
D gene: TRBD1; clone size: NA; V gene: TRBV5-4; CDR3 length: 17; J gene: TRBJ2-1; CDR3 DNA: TGTGCCAGCAGCTTGGCTCTTGGGACAGTTTTATCCAATGAGCAGTTCTTC; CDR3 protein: CASSLALGTVLSNEQFF
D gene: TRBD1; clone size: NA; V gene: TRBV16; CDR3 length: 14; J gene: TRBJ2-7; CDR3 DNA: TGTGCCAGCAGCGCACAGGGGGCGCAATACGAGCAGTACTTC; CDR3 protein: CASSAQGAQYEQYF
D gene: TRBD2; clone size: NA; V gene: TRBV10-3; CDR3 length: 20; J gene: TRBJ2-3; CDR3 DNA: TGTGCCATCAGTGAGCGACTAGCGGGAGACTATTCGGGGGACACAGATACGCAGTATTTT; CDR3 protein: CAISERLAGDYSGDTDTQYF
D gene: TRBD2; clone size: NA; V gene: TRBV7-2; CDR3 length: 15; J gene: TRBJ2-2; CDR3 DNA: TGTGCCAGCAGCATCAGCGGGACTGGGACCGGGGAGCTGTTTTTT; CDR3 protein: CASSISGTGTGELFF
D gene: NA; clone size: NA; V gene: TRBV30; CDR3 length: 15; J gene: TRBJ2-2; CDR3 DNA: TGTGCCTGGAAACTGGGGCCAGTCCGGACCGGGGAGCTGTTTTTT; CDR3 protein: CAWKLGPVRTGELFF
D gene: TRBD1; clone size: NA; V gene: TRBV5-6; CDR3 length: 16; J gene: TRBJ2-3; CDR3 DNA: TGTGCCAGCAGCTACCGGACAGGCCGATCCACAGATACGCAGTATTTT; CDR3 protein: CASSYRTGRSTDTQYF
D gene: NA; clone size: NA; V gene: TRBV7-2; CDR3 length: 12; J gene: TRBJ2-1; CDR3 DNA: TGTGCCAGCAGAGAGTATTACAATGAGCAGTTCTTC; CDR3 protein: CASREYYNEQFF
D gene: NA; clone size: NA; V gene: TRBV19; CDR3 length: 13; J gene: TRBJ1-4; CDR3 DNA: TGTGCCAGTAGTATACGGGGTTGGGAAAAACTGTTTTTT; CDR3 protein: CASSIRGWEKLFF
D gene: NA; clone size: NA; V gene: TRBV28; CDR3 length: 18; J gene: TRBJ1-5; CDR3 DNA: TGTGCCAGCAGTTTAGCAATTGGTGGCGGTTATAGCAATCAGCCCCAGCATTTT; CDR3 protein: CASSLAIGGGYSNQPQHF
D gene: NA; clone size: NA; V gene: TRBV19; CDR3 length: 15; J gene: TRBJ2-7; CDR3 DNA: TGTGCCAGTAGTGCGCGGGACAGCCAATCCTACGAGCAGTACTTC; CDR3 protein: CASSARDSQSYEQYF
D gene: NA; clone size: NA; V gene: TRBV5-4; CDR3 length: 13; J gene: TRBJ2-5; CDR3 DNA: TGTGCCAGCAGCTCGGACTCCCCGGGGACCCAGTACTTC; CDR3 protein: CASSSDSPGTQYF
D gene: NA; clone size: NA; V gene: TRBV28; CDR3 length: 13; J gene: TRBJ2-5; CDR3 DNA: TGTGCCAGTGAGGTGGGGCCAAGAGAGACCCAGTACTTC; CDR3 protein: CASEVGPRETQYF
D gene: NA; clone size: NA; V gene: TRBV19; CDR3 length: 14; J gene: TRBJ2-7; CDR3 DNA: TGTGCCAGTAGTATCAGGTATAGCTCCTACGAGCAGTACTTC; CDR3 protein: CASSIRYSSYEQYF
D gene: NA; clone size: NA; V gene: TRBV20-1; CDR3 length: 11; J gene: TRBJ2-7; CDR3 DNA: TGCAGTGCTAGAGATTACTACGAGCAGTACTTC; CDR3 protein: CSARDYYEQYF
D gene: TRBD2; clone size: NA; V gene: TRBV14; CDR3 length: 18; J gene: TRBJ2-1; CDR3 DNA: TGTGCCAGCAGCCAAGGAAGGATGTCTAGCGGGAGTGGTGATGAGCAGTTCTTC; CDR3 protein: CASSQGRMSSGSGDEQFF
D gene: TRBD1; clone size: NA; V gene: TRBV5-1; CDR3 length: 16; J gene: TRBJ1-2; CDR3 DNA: TGCGCCAGCAGCTTGGGGGCGACAGGGGTTAGCTATGGCTACACCTTC; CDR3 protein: CASSLGATGVSYGYTF